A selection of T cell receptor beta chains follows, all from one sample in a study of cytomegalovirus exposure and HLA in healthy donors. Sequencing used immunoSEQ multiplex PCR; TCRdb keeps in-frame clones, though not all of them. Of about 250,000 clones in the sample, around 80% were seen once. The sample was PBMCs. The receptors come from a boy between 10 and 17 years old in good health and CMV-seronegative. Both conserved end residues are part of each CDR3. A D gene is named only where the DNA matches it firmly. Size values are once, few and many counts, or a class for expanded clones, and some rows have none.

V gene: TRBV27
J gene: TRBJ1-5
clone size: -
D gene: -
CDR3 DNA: TGTGCCAGCAGTTTACTGGGCAGGGGCCGGGCGGGCAATCAGCCCCAGCATTTT
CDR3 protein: CASSLLGRGRAGNQPQHF

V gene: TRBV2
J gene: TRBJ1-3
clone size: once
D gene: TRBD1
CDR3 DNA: TGTGCCAGCAGTCCTATACGTAACAGGGGTCTCTCTGGAAACACCATATATTTT
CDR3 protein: CASSPIRNRGLSGNTIYF

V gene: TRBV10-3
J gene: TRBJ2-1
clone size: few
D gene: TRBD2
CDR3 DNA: TGTGCCATCAGTCCTAGCGGGGGGGTGAATGAGCAGTTCTTC
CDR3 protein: CAISPSGGVNEQFF

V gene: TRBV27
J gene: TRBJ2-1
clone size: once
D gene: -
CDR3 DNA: TGTGCCAGCAGTTTACTTCGGAATGAGCAGTTCTTC
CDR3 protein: CASSLLRNEQFF

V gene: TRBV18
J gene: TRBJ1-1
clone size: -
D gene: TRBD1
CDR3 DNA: TGTGCCAGCTCCCTCACCTCGGGACAGGGGAACACTGAAGCTTTCTTT
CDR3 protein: CASSLTSGQGNTEAFF

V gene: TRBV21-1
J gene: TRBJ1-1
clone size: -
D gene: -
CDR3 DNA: TGTGCCAGCAGCAAAGCGCTTAGGGACAGGGTGCAAGAAGCTTTCTTT
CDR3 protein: CASSKALRDRVQEAFF

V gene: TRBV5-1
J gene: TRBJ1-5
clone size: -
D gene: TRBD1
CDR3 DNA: TGCGCCAGCAGCCCGACAGGGAGCAATCAGCCCCAGCATTTT
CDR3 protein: CASSPTGSNQPQHF

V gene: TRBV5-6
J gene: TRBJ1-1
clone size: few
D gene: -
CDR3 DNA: TGTGCCAGCAGCTTGGGCGTCAGGGGGAACACTGAAGCTTTCTTT
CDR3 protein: CASSLGVRGNTEAFF

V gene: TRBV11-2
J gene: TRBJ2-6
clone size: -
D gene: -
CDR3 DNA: TGTGCCAGCAGCTTGAGGGTAACTGGGGCCAACGTCCTGACTTTC
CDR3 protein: CASSLRVTGANVLTF

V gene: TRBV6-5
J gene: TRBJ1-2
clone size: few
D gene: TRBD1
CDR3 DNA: TGTGCCAGCAGTTCCCCTAGGCCGGGACAGAGTGAAGGCTACACCTTC
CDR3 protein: CASSSPRPGQSEGYTF

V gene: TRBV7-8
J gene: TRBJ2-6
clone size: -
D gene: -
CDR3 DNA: TGTGCCAGCCGTTTGACCGCCGGGGTCGGGGCCAACGTCCTGACTTTC
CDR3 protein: CASRLTAGVGANVLTF

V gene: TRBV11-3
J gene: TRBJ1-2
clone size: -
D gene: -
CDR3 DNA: TGTGCCAGCAGCTTAGAGAGGAATTATGGCTACACCTTC
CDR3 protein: CASSLERNYGYTF

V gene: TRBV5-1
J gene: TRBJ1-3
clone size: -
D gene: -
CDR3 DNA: TGCGCCAGCAGCTCCATACCGGCAGGAAACACTGGAAACACCATATATTTT
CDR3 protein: CASSSIPAGNTGNTIYF

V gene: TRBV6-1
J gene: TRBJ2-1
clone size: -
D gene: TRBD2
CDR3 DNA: TGTGCCAGCAGTGATTGGACTAGCCGTGGGCAGTTCTTC
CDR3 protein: CASSDWTSRGQFF

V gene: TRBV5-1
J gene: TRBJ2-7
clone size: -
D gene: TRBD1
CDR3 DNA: TGCGCCAGCAGCTTGGTGAGGGGTGGACAGGGGGCAGGCGAGCAGTACTTC
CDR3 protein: CASSLVRGGQGAGEQYF

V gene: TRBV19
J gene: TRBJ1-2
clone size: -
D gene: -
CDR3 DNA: TGTGCCAGTAGTGGGGGCAGACTCTATGGCTACACCTTC
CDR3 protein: CASSGGRLYGYTF

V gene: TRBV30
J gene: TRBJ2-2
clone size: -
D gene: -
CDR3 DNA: TGTGCCTGGAGCCACTTCGGCACCGGGGAGCTGTTTTTT
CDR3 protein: CAWSHFGTGELFF

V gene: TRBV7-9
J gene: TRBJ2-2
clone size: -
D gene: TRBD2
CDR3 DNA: TGTGCCAGCAGGGCCGGTCGGGGGGGGTCCGAGAACACCGGGGAGCTGTTTTTT
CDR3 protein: CASRAGRGGSENTGELFF

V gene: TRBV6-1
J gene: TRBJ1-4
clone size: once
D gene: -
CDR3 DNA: TGTGCCAGCATAGGTGAGGCGGGGAATGAAAAACTGTTTTTT
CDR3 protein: CASIGEAGNEKLFF

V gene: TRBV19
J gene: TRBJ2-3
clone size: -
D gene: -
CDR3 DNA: TGTGCCAGTAGTCCAAGGGGGTTAGCAGATACGCAGTATTTT
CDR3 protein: CASSPRGLADTQYF

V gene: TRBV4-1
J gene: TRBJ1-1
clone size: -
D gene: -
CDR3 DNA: TGCGCCAGCAGCCTAGTAGGGGCACCGCCGGTAACTGAAGCTTTCTTT
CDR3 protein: CASSLVGAPPVTEAFF

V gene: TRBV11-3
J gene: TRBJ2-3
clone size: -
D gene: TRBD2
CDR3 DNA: TGTGCCAGCAGCTTGGGACTAGCGGGAGGTACGCAGTATTTT
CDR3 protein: CASSLGLAGGTQYF

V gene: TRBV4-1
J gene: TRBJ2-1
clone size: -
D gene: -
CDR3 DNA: TGCGCCAGCAGCCAAGGCCCGGACTCAGGTGAGTTCTTC
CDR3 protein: CASSQGPDSGEFF

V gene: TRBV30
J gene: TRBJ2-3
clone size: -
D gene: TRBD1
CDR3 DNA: TGTGCCTGGAGCCGGGGCAGGGGGTTCCTCACAGATACGCAGTATTTT
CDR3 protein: CAWSRGRGFLTDTQYF

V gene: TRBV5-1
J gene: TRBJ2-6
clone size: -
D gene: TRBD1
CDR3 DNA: TGCGCCAGCAGCTTCGGACAGGGTGGGGCCAACGTCCTGACTTTC
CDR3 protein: CASSFGQGGANVLTF

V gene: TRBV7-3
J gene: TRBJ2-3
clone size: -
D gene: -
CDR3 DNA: TGTGCCAGCAGCTTAACGCCAGGAACGGATACGCAGTATTTT
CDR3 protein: CASSLTPGTDTQYF

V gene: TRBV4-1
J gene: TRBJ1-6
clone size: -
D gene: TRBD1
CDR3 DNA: TGCGCCAGCAGCCCGCGGGACAGGTATTCACCCCTCCACTTT
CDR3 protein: CASSPRDRYSPLHF

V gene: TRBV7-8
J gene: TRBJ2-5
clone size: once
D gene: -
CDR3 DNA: TGTGCCAGCAGCTTAGTTTTAGGGGCAGCCGAGACCCAGTACTTC
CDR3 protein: CASSLVLGAAETQYF

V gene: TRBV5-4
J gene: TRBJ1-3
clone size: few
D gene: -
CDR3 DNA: TGTGCCAGCAGCGCCGACAGGACTGGCGGCACCATATATTTT
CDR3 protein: CASSADRTGGTIYF

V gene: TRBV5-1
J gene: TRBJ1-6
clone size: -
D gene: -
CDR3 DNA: TGCGCCAGCAGCCCCACTGCACCTCGCTCCTATAATTCACCCCTCCACTTT
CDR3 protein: CASSPTAPRSYNSPLHF

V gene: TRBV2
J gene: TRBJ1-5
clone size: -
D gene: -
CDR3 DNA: TGTGCCAGCAGCGTTATAAGCAATCAGCCCCAGCATTTT
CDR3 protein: CASSVISNQPQHF

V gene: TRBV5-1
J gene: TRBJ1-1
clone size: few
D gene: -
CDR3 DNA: TGCGCCAGCAGCCCCACTGGACCCTCTGGGGCAATGAACACTGAAGCTTTCTTT
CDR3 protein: CASSPTGPSGAMNTEAFF

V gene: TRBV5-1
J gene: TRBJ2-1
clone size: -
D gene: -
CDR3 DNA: TGCGCCAGCAGCCACCCGGGGGACAATGAGCAGTTCTTC
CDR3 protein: CASSHPGDNEQFF

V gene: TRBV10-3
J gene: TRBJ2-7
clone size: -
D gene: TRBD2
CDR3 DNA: TGTGCCATCAGTGAACGGGGGGTAAGCCCCTACGAGCAGTACTTC
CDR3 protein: CAISERGVSPYEQYF

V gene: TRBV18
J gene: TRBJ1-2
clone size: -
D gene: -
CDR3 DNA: TGTGCCAGCTCACCGGCAACAGTCAACTATGGCTACACCTTC
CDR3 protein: CASSPATVNYGYTF

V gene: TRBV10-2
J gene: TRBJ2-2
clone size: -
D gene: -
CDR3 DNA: TGCGCCAGCAGTGAGTCAGTGTATGGGGCATCCGGGGAGCTGTTTTTT
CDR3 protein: CASSESVYGASGELFF

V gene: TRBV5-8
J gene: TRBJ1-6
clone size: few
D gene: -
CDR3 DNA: TGTGCCAGCAGCGTTTGGCGGCAGCACCATAGCTCCTATAATTCACCCCTCCACTTT
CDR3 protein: CASSVWRQHHSSYNSPLHF

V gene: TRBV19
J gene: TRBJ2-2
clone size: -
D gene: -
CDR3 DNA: TGTGCCAGCCATATGGGAGGAGGGCTTTACAAGGGCGGGGAGCTGTTTTTT
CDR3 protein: CASHMGGGLYKGGELFF

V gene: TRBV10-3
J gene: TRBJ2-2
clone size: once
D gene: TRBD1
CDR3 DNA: TGTGCCACAAACACCCGCGACAGGGACACCGGGGAGCTGTTTTTT
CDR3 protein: CATNTRDRDTGELFF

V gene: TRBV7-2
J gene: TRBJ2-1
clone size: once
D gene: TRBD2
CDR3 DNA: TGTGCCAGCAGCTCCCGGGTATCACGGGAGGGGTACAATGAGCAGTTCTTC
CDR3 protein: CASSSRVSREGYNEQFF

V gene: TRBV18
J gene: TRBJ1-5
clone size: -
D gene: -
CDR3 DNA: TGTGCCAGCTCACCACCTTCAGGTGGGGCTCAGCCCCAGCATTTT
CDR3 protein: CASSPPSGGAQPQHF

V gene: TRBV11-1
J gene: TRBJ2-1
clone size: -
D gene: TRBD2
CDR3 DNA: TGTGCCAGCAGCTTAGGCCGAACGAGCGGGGGGGCGAATGAGCAGTTCTTC
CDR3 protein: CASSLGRTSGGANEQFF

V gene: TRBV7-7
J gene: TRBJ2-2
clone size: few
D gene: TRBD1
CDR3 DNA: TGTGCTAGCAGCTTAGATGGGACAGGGAACACCGGGGAGCTGTTTTTT
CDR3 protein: CASSLDGTGNTGELFF

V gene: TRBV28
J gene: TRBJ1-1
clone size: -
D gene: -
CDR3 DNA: TGTGCCAGCAGTTTCCCCCGGGGGGCTTTCTTT
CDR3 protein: CASSFPRGAFF

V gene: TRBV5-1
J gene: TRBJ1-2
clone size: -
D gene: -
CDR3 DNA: TGCGCCAGCAGCCCCAGCAGGAACTATGGCTACACCTTC
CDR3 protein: CASSPSRNYGYTF

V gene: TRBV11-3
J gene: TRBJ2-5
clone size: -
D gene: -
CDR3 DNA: TGTGCCAGCAGCTTAAACGTTGTGGGGCCGGACGAGAAGGGAGAGACCCAGTACTTC
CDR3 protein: CASSLNVVGPDEKGETQYF

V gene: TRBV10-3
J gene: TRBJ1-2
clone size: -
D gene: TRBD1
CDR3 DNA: TGTGCCATCAGTGAGTCCGGACAGGGGCGGGCTAATGGCTACACCTTC
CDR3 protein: CAISESGQGRANGYTF

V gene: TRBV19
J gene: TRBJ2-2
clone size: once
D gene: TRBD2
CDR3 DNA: TGTGCCAGTATGGGAGGGCTCACCGGGGAGCTGTTTTTT
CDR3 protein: CASMGGLTGELFF

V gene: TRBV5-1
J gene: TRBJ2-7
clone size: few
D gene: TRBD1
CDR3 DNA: TGCGCCAGCAGCCCGGGACAGGGAGGCTACGAGCAGTACTTC
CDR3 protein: CASSPGQGGYEQYF